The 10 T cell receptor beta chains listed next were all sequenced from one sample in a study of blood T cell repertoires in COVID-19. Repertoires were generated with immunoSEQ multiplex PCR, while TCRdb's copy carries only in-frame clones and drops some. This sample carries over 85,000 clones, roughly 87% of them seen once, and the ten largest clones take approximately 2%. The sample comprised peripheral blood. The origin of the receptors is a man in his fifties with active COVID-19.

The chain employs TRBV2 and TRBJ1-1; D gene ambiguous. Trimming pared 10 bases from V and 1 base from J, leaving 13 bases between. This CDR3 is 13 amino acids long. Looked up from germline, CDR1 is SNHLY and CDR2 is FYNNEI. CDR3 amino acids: CATQLGRNTEAFF. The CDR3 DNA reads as TGTGCCACTCAGCTTGGGAGGAACACTGAAGCTTTCTTT.

CDR3 sequence reads: CASSPTAGQTYGYTF. As DNA, the CDR3 is TGCGCCAGCAGCCCTACAGCGGGCCAGACCTATGGCTACACCTTC. V is TRBV5-1 and J is TRBJ1-2, with D uncertain. Deletions cut 4 bases from V and 4 bases from J, with 17 bases between. Germline CDR1 SGHRS, CDR2 YFSETQ. The CDR3 is made up of 15 amino acids. The entire variable domain, with the rest obtained from reference TRBV5-1 and TRBJ1-2, is as follows: KAGVTQTPRYLIKTRGQQVTLSCSPISGHRSVSWYQQTPGQGLQFLFEYFSETQRNKGNFPGRFSGRQFSNSRSEMNVSTLELGDSALYLCASSPTAGQTYGYTFGSGTRLTVV.

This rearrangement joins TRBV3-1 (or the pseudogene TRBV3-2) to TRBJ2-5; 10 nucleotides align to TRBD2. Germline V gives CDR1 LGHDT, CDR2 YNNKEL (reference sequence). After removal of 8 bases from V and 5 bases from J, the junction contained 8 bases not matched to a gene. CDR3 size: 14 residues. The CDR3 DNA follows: TGTGCCAGCTGTTCCCTAGCGGGGGTCGAGACCCAGTACTTC. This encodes CASCSLAGVETQYF.

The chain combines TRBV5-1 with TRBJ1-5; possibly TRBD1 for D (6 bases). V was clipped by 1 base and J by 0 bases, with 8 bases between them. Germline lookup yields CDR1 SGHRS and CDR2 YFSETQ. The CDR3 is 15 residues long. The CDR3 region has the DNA TGCGCCAGCAGCTTGTCAGGGGATAGCAATCAGCCCCAGCATTTT. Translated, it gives CASSLSGDSNQPQHF.

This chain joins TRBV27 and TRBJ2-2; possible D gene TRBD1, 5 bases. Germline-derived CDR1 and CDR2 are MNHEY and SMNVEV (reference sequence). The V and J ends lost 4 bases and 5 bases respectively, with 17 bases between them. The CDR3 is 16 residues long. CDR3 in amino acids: CASSSLWQGRTGELFF. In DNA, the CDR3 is TGTGCCAGCAGTTCCCTTTGGCAGGGAAGGACCGGGGAGCTGTTTTTT.

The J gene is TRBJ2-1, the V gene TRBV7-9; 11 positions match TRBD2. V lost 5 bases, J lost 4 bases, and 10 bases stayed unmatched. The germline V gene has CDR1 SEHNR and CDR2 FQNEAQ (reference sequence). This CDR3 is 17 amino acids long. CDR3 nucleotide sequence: TGTGCCAGCAGCCCCTATCGCCGACTAGCGGGGTACAATGAGCAGTTCTTC. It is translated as CASSPYRRLAGYNEQFF.

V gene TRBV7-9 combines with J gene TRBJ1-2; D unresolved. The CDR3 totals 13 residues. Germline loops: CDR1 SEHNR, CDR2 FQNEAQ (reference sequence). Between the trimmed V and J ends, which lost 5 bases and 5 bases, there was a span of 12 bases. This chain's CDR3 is CASSPGFPYGYTF. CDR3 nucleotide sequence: TGTGCCAGCAGCCCAGGATTCCCATATGGCTACACCTTC. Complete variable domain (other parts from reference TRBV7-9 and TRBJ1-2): DTGVSQNPRHKITKRGQNVTFRCDPISEHNRLYWYRQTLGQGPEFLTYFQNEAQLEKSRLLSDRFSAERPKGSFSTLEIQRTEQGDSAMYLCASSPGFPYGYTFGSGTRLTVV.

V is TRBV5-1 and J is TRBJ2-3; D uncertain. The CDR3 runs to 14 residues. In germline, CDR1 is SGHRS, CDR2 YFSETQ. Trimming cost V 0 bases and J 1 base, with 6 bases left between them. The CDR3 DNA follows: TGCGCCAGCAGCTTGGTAGTTGGCACAGATACGCAGTATTTT. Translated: CASSLVVGTDTQYF.

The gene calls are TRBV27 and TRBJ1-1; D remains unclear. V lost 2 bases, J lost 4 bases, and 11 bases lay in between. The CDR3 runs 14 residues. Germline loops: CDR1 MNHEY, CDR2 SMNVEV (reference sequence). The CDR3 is CASSLRRGGTEAFF. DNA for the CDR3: TGTGCCAGCAGTTTAAGGCGGGGAGGCACTGAAGCTTTCTTT.

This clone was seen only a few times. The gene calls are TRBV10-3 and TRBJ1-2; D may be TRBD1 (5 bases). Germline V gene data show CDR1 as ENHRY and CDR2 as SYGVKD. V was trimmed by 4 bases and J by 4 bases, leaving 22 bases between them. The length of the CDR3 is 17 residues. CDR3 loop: CAISASQPPGPPYGYTF. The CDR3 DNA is TGTGCCATCAGTGCATCCCAGCCCCCAGGGCCTCCCTATGGCTACACCTTC.